One and the same sample provided the 15 T cell receptor beta chains below, sequenced in a study of cytomegalovirus exposure and HLA in healthy donors. PCR primers comprised 60 Vbeta and 13 Jbeta primers. Here immunoSEQ multiplex PCR was the method, and the copy in TCRdb shows in-frame clones only, minus some. The data hold about 140,000 clones, with more than 75% observed a single time. Sequenced input: PBMCs. Receptor source: a male donor in good health and CMV-seronegative.

This clone was recorded a few times. The chain employs TRBV7-2 and TRBJ2-7; 9 nucleotides agree with TRBD1. The CDR3 spans 16 residues. With V trimmed by 2 bases and J by 3 bases, 8 bases remained unmatched. Per the germline V gene, CDR1 is SGHTA and CDR2 is FQGNSA. The CDR3 spells CASSLYPTGGSYEQYF. The CDR3 bases are TGTGCCAGCAGCTTATACCCGACAGGGGGTAGCTACGAGCAGTACTTC.

The chain uses TRBV4-3 and TRBJ2-6, with a possible D match to TRBD2 (6 bases). V dropped 4 bases and J dropped 4 bases, with 17 bases sitting between them. The CDR3 totals 17 residues. The germline gives CDR1 LGHNA, CDR2 YSLEER. CDR3 loop: CASSPDGGGFGANVLTF. The CDR3 DNA reads as TGCGCCAGCAGCCCGGACGGGGGTGGGTTCGGGGCCAACGTCCTGACTTTC.

The chain carries TRBV4-3 and TRBJ1-2; 9 bases line up with TRBD1. CDR1 is LGHNA and CDR2 is YSLEER in the germline V gene. Trimming at V came to 0 bases and at J to 5 bases, leaving 10 bases not matched to a gene. This CDR3 comprises 17 residues. The CDR3 protein is CASSQEWDRVSLYGYTF. CDR3 in DNA: TGCGCCAGCAGCCAAGAATGGGACAGGGTATCCTTATATGGCTACACCTTC.

The CDR3 DNA sequence: TGTGCCAGCAGCACCGGGGGGGACACTGAAGCTTTCTTT. Translated: CASSTGGDTEAFF. The J gene is TRBJ1-1, the V gene TRBV9; the D gene is possibly TRBD1 (5 bases). Germline V CDR1 and CDR2: SGDLS, YYNGEE. The CDR3 runs to 13 residues. Trimming shortened V by 4 bases and J by 3 bases, and 10 bases separated the two germline ends.

This chain connects TRBV7-2 to TRBJ2-2; 7 bases align to TRBD2. The CDR3 has 16 residues. Germline V gene data show CDR1 as SGHTA and CDR2 as FQGNSA. Trimming removed 2 bases from V and 4 bases from J; junction bases left unmatched: 7. The CDR3 coding sequence is TGTGCCAGCAGCTTAATCGGAGCGGGGTTCACCGGGGAGCTGTTTTTT. It translates to CASSLIGAGFTGELFF.

CDR3 region: CASSVHMNTEAFF. CDR3 coding DNA: TGTGCCAGCAGCGTCCACATGAACACTGAAGCTTTCTTT. This chain connects TRBV9 to TRBJ1-1; unclear D gene. This CDR3 spans 13 amino acids. V shed 2 bases and J shed 0 bases, with 5 bases lying between them. Germline V CDR1 and CDR2: SGDLS, YYNGEE. Combining the CDR3 with reference TRBV9 and TRBJ1-1 gives the whole variable domain DSGVTQTPKHLITATGQRVTLRCSPRSGDLSVYWYQQSLDQGLQFLIQYYNGEERAKGNILERFSAQQFPDLHSELNLSSLELGDSALYFCASSVHMNTEAFFGQGTRLTVV.

The CDR3 DNA reads TGTGCCAGCAGCTCCTCGGACAGGGGAGGGTACAATGAGCAGTTCTTC. This sequence encodes CASSSSDRGGYNEQFF. The rearrangement uses TRBV5-6 and TRBJ2-1; 9 nucleotides line up with TRBD1. The V segment lost 3 bases and the J segment 4 bases; nucleotides outside the gene matches: 8. Germline CDR1 and CDR2: SGHDT and YYEEEE. This CDR3 spans 16 amino acids.

The J gene is TRBJ1-2, the V gene TRBV28; D may be TRBD1 (5 bases). The CDR3 extends over 15 amino acids. Germline CDR1 and CDR2: MDHEN and SYDVKM. Between the trimmed V and J ends, which lost 5 bases and 2 bases, there was a span of 15 bases. The CDR3 sequence is CASSRPLHRNYGYTF. DNA of the CDR3: TGTGCCAGCAGTAGACCCCTCCACAGGAACTATGGCTACACCTTC.

CDR3 loop: CASTTGNRSPLHF. In DNA, the CDR3 is TGTGCCAGTACCACCGGGAATCGTTCACCCCTCCACTTT. The V gene is TRBV19, the J gene TRBJ1-6; no clear D gene. Germline V gene lookup returns CDR1 LNHDA and CDR2 SQIVND (reference sequence). This CDR3 has 13 residues. V was clipped by 7 bases and J by 9 bases, with 13 bases between them.

This rearrangement joins TRBV15 to TRBJ1-3, with 8 bases matching TRBD1. CDR3 length: 14 amino acids. CDR1 LNHNV and CDR2 YYDKDF come from the germline V gene (reference sequence). V trimming: 4 bases; J trimming: 4 bases; junction bases outside the gene matches: 3. CDR3 DNA: TGTGCCACCAGCATCCGGGACAGGGGAAACACCATATATTTT. It encodes CATSIRDRGNTIYF. Using reference TRBV15 and TRBJ1-3 for the parts outside the CDR3, the full variable domain is DAMVIQNPRYQVTQFGKPVTLSCSQTLNHNVMYWYQQKSSQAPKLLFHYYDKDFNNEADTPDNFQSRRPNTSFCFLDIRSPGLGDTAMYLCATSIRDRGNTIYFGEGSWLTVV.

This clone was counted ten times or more. This rearrangement joins TRBV2 to TRBJ1-6, with D tentatively TRBD1 (5 bases). The V gene's germline CDR1 is SNHLY and CDR2 FYNNEI. Trimming removed 6 bases from V and 7 bases from J, with 13 bases in between. The CDR3 extends over 14 amino acids. This CDR3 reads CASRDDSNNSPLHF. The CDR3 region has the DNA TGTGCCAGCAGAGACGACAGCAACAATTCACCCCTCCACTTT.

CDR3 sequence reads: CASSSSLGSYYGYTF. CDR3 nucleotides: TGTGCCAGCAGCTCGTCTTTGGGGAGCTACTATGGCTACACCTTC. The chain uses TRBV7-9 and TRBJ1-2; D uncertain. The CDR3 covers 15 residues. Germline values: CDR1 SEHNR, CDR2 FQNEAQ (reference sequence). V was cut by 4 bases and J by 3 bases, with 15 bases left in between.

The chain uses TRBV27 and TRBJ1-6; TRBD1 aligns across 10 bases. The V gene's germline CDR1 is MNHEY and CDR2 SMNVEV (reference sequence). Unmatched junction bases numbered 5, after V lost 6 bases and J lost 9 bases. This CDR3 is built from 14 residues. The chain's CDR3 is CASRMTGGVSPLHF. In nucleotides, the CDR3 is TGTGCCAGCAGGATGACAGGGGGCGTTTCACCCCTCCACTTT.

This rearrangement joins TRBV7-2 to TRBJ2-5; 9 nucleotides match TRBD2. This CDR3 is 15 amino acids long. The V gene's germline CDR1 is SGHTA and CDR2 FQGNSA. J was trimmed by 5 bases and V by 5 bases; bases with no gene match: 9. The CDR3 DNA is TGTGCCAGCAGCCCACTGCGGAGCGGGGGGGAGACCCAGTACTTC. This sequence encodes CASSPLRSGGETQYF.

V is TRBV30 and J is TRBJ2-6, with 7 bases that match TRBD1. After removal of 6 bases from V and 4 bases from J, the junction contained 6 bases not matched to a gene. Germline-derived CDR1 and CDR2 are GTSNPN and SVGIG (reference sequence). The CDR3 is made up of 14 amino acids. The CDR3 bases are TGTGCCTGCAGCAGGGGGTACGGGGCCAACGTCCTGACTTTC. Translated, it gives CACSRGYGANVLTF. The full variable domain, with the rest looked up from reference TRBV30 and TRBJ2-6, is SQTIHQWPATLVQPVGSPLSLECTVEGTSNPNLYWYRQAAGRGLQLLFYSVGIGQISSEVPQNLSASRPQDRQFILSSKKLLLSDSGFYLCACSRGYGANVLTFGAGSRLTVL.